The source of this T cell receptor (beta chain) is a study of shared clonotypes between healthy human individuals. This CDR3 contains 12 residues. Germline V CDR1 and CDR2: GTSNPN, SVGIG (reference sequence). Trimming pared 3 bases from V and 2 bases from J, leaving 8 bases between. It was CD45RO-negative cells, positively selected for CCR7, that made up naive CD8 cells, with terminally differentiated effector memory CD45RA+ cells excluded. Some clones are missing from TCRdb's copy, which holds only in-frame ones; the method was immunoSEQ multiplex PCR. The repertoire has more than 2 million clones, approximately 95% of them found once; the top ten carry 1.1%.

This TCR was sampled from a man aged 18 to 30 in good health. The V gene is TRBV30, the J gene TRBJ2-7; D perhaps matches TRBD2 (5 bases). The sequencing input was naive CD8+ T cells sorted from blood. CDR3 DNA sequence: TGTGCCTGGAGGGACGGGGCCTACGAGCAGTACTTC. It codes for CAWRDGAYEQYF.